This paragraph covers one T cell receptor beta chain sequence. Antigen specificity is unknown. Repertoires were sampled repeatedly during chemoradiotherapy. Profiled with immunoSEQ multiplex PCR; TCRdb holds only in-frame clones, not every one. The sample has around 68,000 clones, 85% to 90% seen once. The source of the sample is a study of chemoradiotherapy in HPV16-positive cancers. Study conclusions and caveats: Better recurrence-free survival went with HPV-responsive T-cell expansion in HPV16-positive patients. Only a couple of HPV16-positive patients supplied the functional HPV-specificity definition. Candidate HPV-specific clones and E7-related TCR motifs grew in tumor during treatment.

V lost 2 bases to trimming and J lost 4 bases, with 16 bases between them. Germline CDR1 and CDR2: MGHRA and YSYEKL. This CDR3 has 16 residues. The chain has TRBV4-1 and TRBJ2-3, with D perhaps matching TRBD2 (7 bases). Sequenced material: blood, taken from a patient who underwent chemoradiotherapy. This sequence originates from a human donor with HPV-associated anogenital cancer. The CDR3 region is CASSQIGGAFPDTQYF. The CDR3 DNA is TGCGCCAGCAGCCAAATTGGGGGGGCGTTTCCAGATACGCAGTATTTT.